This entry lists 19 T cell receptor beta chains sequenced from one sample in a study of tumor and adjacent non-tumor tissue in lung cancer. TCRbeta libraries were built with three rounds of nested PCR, modified from ARM-PCR. TCRdb passed the multiplex PCR reads through MiXCR, listing each CDR3 protein once. The data show some 70,000 distinct CDR3 sequences, with roughly 75% seen just once and about 30% held by the top ten. This sample's RNA came from whole unsorted tissue. The normal lung tissue was taken more than 3 cm from the tumor edge. Sequenced sample: distant non-tumor lung tissue. The source is a woman aged 45-65 years with non-small cell lung cancer.

Comment on this clonotype: Compared with germline, one end of the junction differs, possibly owing to a read error. The chain uses TRBV11-2 and TRBJ2-2, with D perhaps TRBD1 (6 bases). CDR3 length equals 14 residues. Per the germline V gene, CDR1 is SGHAT and CDR2 is FQNNGV. CDR3 residues: CAGSRNWDTGEMFF. The CDR3 DNA is TGTGCCGGCAGCAGAAACTGGGACACCGGGGAGATGTTTTTT.

This clonotype was detected only a few times. Since the CDR3 does not end with the conserved phenylalanine or tryptophan, this likely comes from a read error. This sequence joins TRBV11-1 and TRBJ2-5, with unresolved D. The CDR3 is 14 residues long. Germline values: CDR1 SGHAT, CDR2 FQDESV (reference sequence). This chain's CDR3 is CPSSSQMDKETQYS. CDR3 coding DNA: TGTCCCAGCAGCTCACAGATGGATAAGGAGACCCAGTACTCC.

Comment on this clonotype: A junction end diverges from the germline sequence, so it may reflect a read error. The chain couples TRBV20-1 to TRBJ2-2, with 8 bases fitting TRBD2. Germline-derived CDR1 and CDR2 are DFQATT and SNEGSKA (reference sequence). The CDR3 has 15 residues. The CDR3 DNA follows: TGCAGTGTTCCCAAAGCGGGAGACGTCACCGGGGAGCAGTTTTTT. Its protein product is CSVPKAGDVTGEQFF.

V gene TRBV12-3 or TRBV12-4 combines with J gene TRBJ1-6; the match to TRBD1 covers 7 bases. Trimming cost V 8 bases and J 7 bases; bases outside gene matches: 8. The CDR3 has 14 amino acids. The CDR3 protein is CASGLGQANSPLHF. The CDR3 DNA sequence: TGTGCCAGCGGATTAGGACAGGCCAATTCACCCCTCCACTTT.

Regarding this clonotype: A read error may produce the germline difference seen at one junction end. The J gene is TRBJ2-1, the V gene TRBV11-2; D remains ambiguous. Germline CDR1 and CDR2: SGHAT and FQNNGV. The CDR3 is made up of 14 amino acids. The CDR3 bases are TGTACCAGCAGCTTTAATCCGAGAACGAATGAGCAGTTTTTC. This gives the protein CTSSFNPRTNEQFF. The whole variable domain, remainder taken from reference TRBV11-2 and TRBJ2-1, is EAGVAQSPRYKIIEKRQSVAFWCNPISGHATLYWYQQILGQGPKLLIQFQNNGVVDDSQLPKDRFSAERLKGVDSTLKIQPAKLEDSAVYLCTSSFNPRTNEQFFGPGTRLTVL.

In the case of this clonotype: A single base separates this from a much larger clone, so it may be a read error. The chain recombines TRBV12-3 or TRBV12-4 with TRBJ2-2; D unclear. The CDR3 has 13 amino acids. Trimming shortened V by 4 bases and J by 5 bases, and 8 bases separated the two germline ends. CDR3 amino acids: CASSWEGTGELFF. Here the CDR3 DNA reads TGTGCCAGCAGTTGGGAAGGAACCGGGGAGCTGTTTTTT.

The count of this clonotype is one. Because the CDR3's place on the DNA is in doubt, the DNA is left out and the CDR3 is given as listed by TCRdb. The chain carries TRBV29-1 and TRBJ2-7; no DNA check was done on the table's D call, TRBD1. Germline V gives CDR1 SQVTM, CDR2 ANQGSEA. The length of the CDR3 is 16 amino acids, counting both ends. The chain's CDR3 is CSIVGTGARDSFEQNF.

A remark on this clonotype: This could be a read error, since a much larger clone is one nucleotide away. CDR3 coding DNA: TGCAGTGCCCCTCACCGGACGGGGAATAATTCACGCCTCCACTTT. Translation: CSAPHRTGNNSRLHF. This rearrangement joins TRBV20-1 to TRBJ1-6; no clear D. CDR3 length: 15 amino acids. Germline V gene lookup returns CDR1 DFQATT and CDR2 SNEGSKA (reference sequence).

Comments on this clonotype: A junction boundary mismatches the germline segment, possibly from a read error. J is TRBJ1-1 and V is TRBV11-1; D ambiguous. Looked up from germline, CDR1 is SGHAT and CDR2 is FQDESV (reference sequence). The length of the CDR3 is 14 residues. The CDR3 reads CASSLKELNTEASF. As DNA, the CDR3 is TGTGCTAGCAGCTTGAAAGAGTTGAACACTGAAGCTTCCTTT.

This clonotype was seen repeatedly, ten times or more. The chain has TRBV12-3 or TRBV12-4 and TRBJ2-2; TRBD1 matches 8 bases. Unmatched junction bases numbered 6, after V lost 6 bases and J lost 6 bases. This CDR3 has 14 residues. CDR3 DNA: TGTGCCAGCAGCACGACAGGGGTTGCCGGGGAGCTGTTTTTT. This encodes CASSTTGVAGELFF.

In regard to this clonotype: One end of the junction varies from germline; a read error may be responsible. The genes are TRBV4-3 and TRBJ2-5; D is perhaps TRBD1 (5 bases). The CDR3 length is 15 residues. The germline gives CDR1 LGHNA, CDR2 YSLEER. The chain's CDR3 is CASSIGQGPQETHYF. The CDR3 DNA follows: TGCGCCAGCAGCATCGGACAAGGTCCACAAGAGACCCATTACTTC.

This clonotype was detected once. This chain uses TRBV29-1 with TRBJ2-5; maybe TRBD2 (5 bases). Germline CDR1 SQVTM, CDR2 ANQGSEA. The CDR3 runs to 16 residues. Trimming left V 4 bases short and J 10 bases short, with 28 bases between. The CDR3 bases are TGCAGCGTTGCGGTCAATAGCGTGAGGGTTGTGGAGGTCCAGTACTTC. Translation gives CSVAVNSVRVVEVQYF.

The chain couples TRBV5-1 to TRBJ2-7; D not resolved. The CDR3 is made up of 14 amino acids. V was trimmed by 4 bases and J by 2 bases, leaving 13 bases between them. Germline assignment: CDR1 SGHRS and CDR2 YFSETQ. The CDR3: CASSQPAQAYEQYF. For the CDR3, the DNA is TGCGCCAGCAGCCAACCGGCACAAGCCTACGAGCAGTACTTC.

Remarks on this clonotype: One end of the junction varies from germline; a read error may be responsible. Written as DNA, the CDR3 is TGTGCCTGCAGCTTCAGGGGACTAGCGGACACAGATTCGCAGTATTTT. It yields the protein CACSFRGLADTDSQYF. V usage is TRBV5-4 and J usage is TRBJ2-3; 11 nucleotides align to TRBD2. Germline lookup yields CDR1 SGHNT and CDR2 YYREEE (reference sequence). The CDR3 has 16 amino acids.

In its sample, this clonotype was seen once. The rearrangement links TRBV2 to TRBJ2-5; D is possibly TRBD1 (6 bases). The CDR3 sequence is 15 residues long. Germline V lookup: CDR1 SNHLY, CDR2 FYNNEI. The V gene lost 5 bases and the J gene lost 1 base, with 14 bases spanning the gap. Written as DNA, the CDR3 is TGTGCCAGCAGTCTTTTAGGACAGACCCAAGAGACCCAGTACTTC. Translation: CASSLLGQTQETQYF.

Worth noting for this clonotype: The germline gene is not matched at one end of the junction; a read error may be the cause. This sequence joins TRBV11-3 and TRBJ2-1, with 10 positions matching TRBD2. The CDR3 length is 16 residues. Germline CDR1 is SGHNT and CDR2 is YENEEA. The CDR3 DNA reads TGTGCCTGCAGCCTAGCGGGAGCCCTCTCCTACAATGAGCAGTTCTTC. As protein: CACSLAGALSYNEQFF.

With respect to this clonotype: The missing conserved phenylalanine or tryptophan at the end of this CDR3 makes a read error likely. The V gene is TRBV28, the J gene TRBJ1-6, with D possibly being TRBD1 (6 bases). Deletions cut 9 bases from V and 5 bases from J, with 20 bases between. CDR3 length: 16 amino acids. Looked up from germline, CDR1 is MDHEN and CDR2 is SYDVKM. The CDR3 spells CASSGPRTDNNSPLHL. The CDR3 DNA reads as TGTGCCAGTAGCGGTCCTCGGACAGACAATAATTCACCCCTCCACTTA.

Worth noting for this clonotype: One end of the junction is discordant with germline, which a read error may explain. This CDR3 reads CASSAMGLRETQYF. In DNA form, the CDR3 reads TGCGCCAGCAGTGCGATGGGGCTACGAGAGACTCAGTACTTC. The chain recombines TRBV10-2 with TRBJ2-5, with D tentatively TRBD1 (5 bases). The CDR3 loop spans 14 amino acids. Germline assignment: CDR1 WSHSY and CDR2 SAAADI.

The CDR3 DNA reads TGTGCCACCCGACGGGACAGGTCCGAAAAACTGTTTTTT. Protein sequence: CATRRDRSEKLFF. This rearrangement joins TRBV15 to TRBJ1-4; 8 bases are shared with TRBD1. The V gene end was trimmed by 8 bases and the J gene end by 8 bases; junction bases not matched to a gene: 7. CDR3 length equals 13 residues. Germline V gene data show CDR1 as LNHNV and CDR2 as YYDKDF (reference sequence).